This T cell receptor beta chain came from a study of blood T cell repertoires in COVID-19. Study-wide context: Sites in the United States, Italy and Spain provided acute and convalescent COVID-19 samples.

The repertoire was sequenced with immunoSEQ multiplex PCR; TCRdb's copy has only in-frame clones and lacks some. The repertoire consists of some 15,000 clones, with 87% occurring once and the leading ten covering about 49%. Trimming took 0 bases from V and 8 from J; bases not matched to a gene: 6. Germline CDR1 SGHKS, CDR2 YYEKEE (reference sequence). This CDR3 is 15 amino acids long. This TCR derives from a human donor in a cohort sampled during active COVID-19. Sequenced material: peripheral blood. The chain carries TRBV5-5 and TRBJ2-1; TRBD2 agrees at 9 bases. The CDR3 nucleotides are TGTGCCAGCAGCTTGGGGGCTAGCGGGGCCTATGAGCAGTTCTTC. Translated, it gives CASSLGASGAYEQFF.